Following are 26 T cell receptor beta chains from one sample sequenced in a study of blood T cell repertoires in COVID-19. TCRdb's table, derived via immunoSEQ multiplex PCR, lists solely in-frame clones and lacks some. The sample records more than 95,000 clones, more than 75% being singletons. Sequencing input: peripheral blood. Source of these receptors: a man aged 45-60 years with acute or convalescent COVID-19.

The chain couples TRBV10-2 to TRBJ1-5; possible D gene TRBD1, 6 bases. Germline assignment: CDR1 WSHSY and CDR2 SAAADI. V dropped 5 bases and J dropped 0 bases, with 14 bases sitting between them. The CDR3 extends over 16 amino acids. CDR3 coding DNA: TGCGCCAGCAGTCAGGGGCCAGGAATTAGCAATCAGCCCCAGCATTTT. Residues: CASSQGPGISNQPQHF.

V and J are TRBV10-3 and TRBJ2-1, with 9 bases that match TRBD1. This CDR3 spans 15 amino acids. V shed 4 bases and J 3 bases; nucleotides not matched to a gene: 4. Germline assignment: CDR1 ENHRY and CDR2 SYGVKD. The CDR3 coding sequence is TGTGCCATCAGTGGGTCGGGACAGGGCTACAATGAGCAGTTCTTC. It codes for CAISGSGQGYNEQFF.

This chain uses TRBV7-9 with TRBJ2-2; TRBD1 aligns across 10 bases. The germline gives CDR1 SEHNR, CDR2 FQNEAQ (reference sequence). CDR3 length: 18 amino acids. V was pared by 3 bases and J by 4 bases, with 11 bases of the junction left unmatched. CDR3 bases: TGTGCCAGCAGCTTTCCGCGGGACAGGGGTGTAAGCACCGGGGAGCTGTTTTTT. It translates to CASSFPRDRGVSTGELFF.

This chain connects TRBV7-2 to TRBJ2-7, with D maybe TRBD1 (5 bases). This CDR3 region has 15 residues. Germline V gene lookup returns CDR1 SGHTA and CDR2 FQGNSA. Trimming removed 1 base from V and 3 bases from J, with 13 bases in between. The CDR3 region is CASSLVHDRLYEQYF. CDR3 sequence (DNA): TGTGCCAGCAGCTTAGTCCACGACAGACTCTACGAGCAGTACTTC.

The chain recombines TRBV5-6 with TRBJ2-1, with 7 bases matching TRBD1. Germline V gives CDR1 SGHDT, CDR2 YYEEEE. The CDR3 has 16 amino acids. Unmatched junction bases numbered 10, after V lost 2 bases and J lost 5 bases. CDR3 residues: CASSLLQGLMNNEQFF. The CDR3 DNA is TGTGCCAGCAGCTTATTACAGGGGCTGATGAACAATGAGCAGTTCTTC.

V and J are TRBV5-1 and TRBJ1-2; TRBD1 matches 8 bases. This CDR3 comprises 15 residues. From germline, CDR1 is SGHRS and CDR2 YFSETQ. V lost 5 bases and J lost 2; bases outside the gene matches: 8. The CDR3 DNA follows: TGCGCCAGCAGTCTTCTAAACAGGGGGAACTATGGCTACACCTTC. Translated, it gives CASSLLNRGNYGYTF. The variable domain in full, with the rest retrieved from reference TRBV5-1 and TRBJ1-2, is KAGVTQTPRYLIKTRGQQVTLSCSPISGHRSVSWYQQTPGQGLQFLFEYFSETQRNKGNFPGRFSGRQFSNSRSEMNVSTLELGDSALYLCASSLLNRGNYGYTFGSGTRLTVV.

This chain links TRBV25-1 with TRBJ2-7; a possible D gene is TRBD2 (5 bases). Germline V gene sequence: CDR1 MGHDK, CDR2 SYGVNS. The CDR3 spans 14 residues. Trimming cost V 5 bases and J 0 bases, with 11 bases left between them. The CDR3 is CASSPQRSSYEQYF. DNA of the CDR3: TGTGCCAGCAGTCCCCAGCGGAGCTCCTACGAGCAGTACTTC.

The rearrangement uses TRBV7-8 and TRBJ1-4, with 12 bases matching TRBD1. The J segment lost 7 bases and the V segment lost 6 bases, leaving 9 bases of the junction unmatched. The CDR3 contains 16 residues. Germline V gives CDR1 SGHVS, CDR2 FQNEAQ. CDR3 nucleotide sequence: TGTGCCAGCAGGCGGGACAGGGGGCTGAGAGGTGAAAAACTGTTTTTT. Translation: CASRRDRGLRGEKLFF.

The chain couples TRBV19 to TRBJ1-1; 7 nucleotides agree with TRBD1. Germline loops: CDR1 LNHDA, CDR2 SQIVND (reference sequence). V was pared by 3 bases and J by 3 bases, with 4 bases of the junction left unmatched. The CDR3 consists of 14 residues. In DNA, the CDR3 is TGTGCCAGTAGTATGCCACAGGGGTACACTGAAGCTTTCTTT. Translating it yields CASSMPQGYTEAFF. Supplemented by reference TRBV19 and TRBJ1-1, the full variable domain reads DGGITQSPKYLFRKEGQNVTLSCEQNLNHDAMYWYRQDPGQGLRLIYYSQIVNDFQKGDIAEGYSVSREKKESFPLTVTSAQKNPTAFYLCASSMPQGYTEAFFGQGTRLTVV.

This clone was seen just once. The chain recombines TRBV6-5 with TRBJ2-6, with 7 positions matching TRBD1. V dropped 0 bases and J dropped 4; count of bases not matched to a gene: 3. Per germline, CDR1 MNHEY and CDR2 SVGAGI. This CDR3 contains 16 residues. CDR3 DNA sequence: TGTGCCAGCAGTTACTCGAGGGGGCGAGGGGCCAACGTCCTGACTTTC. Amino acids: CASSYSRGRGANVLTF.

This clone was recorded once. The J gene is TRBJ2-3, the V gene TRBV13; TRBD2 aligns across 11 bases. The CDR3 loop spans 16 amino acids. J lost 5 bases, V lost 4 bases, and 8 bases had no gene match. Germline values: CDR1 PRHDT, CDR2 FYEKMQ (reference sequence). This CDR3 reads CASSSQATSGIDTQYF. CDR3 coding DNA: TGTGCCAGCAGCTCCCAGGCGACTAGCGGGATAGATACGCAGTATTTT.

DNA for the CDR3: TGCGCCAGCAGCTTCCTGGTCTTTAGCGGGAGTAGCGACTTCAATGAGCAGTTCTTC. It specifies CASSFLVFSGSSDFNEQFF. The V gene is TRBV5-1, the J gene TRBJ2-1, with 9 bases aligning to TRBD2. After removal of 2 bases from V and 6 bases from J, the junction contained 18 bases not matched to a gene. CDR1 is SGHRS, CDR2 YFSETQ, per germline. CDR3 length equals 19 residues.

V is TRBV11-2 and J is TRBJ1-5; maybe TRBD1 (5 bases). V lost 1 base to trimming and J lost 0 bases, with 7 bases between them. Per germline, CDR1 SGHAT and CDR2 FQNNGV. The CDR3 extends over 15 amino acids. CDR3 DNA sequence: TGTGCCAGCAGCTTAGGGACACATAGCAATCAGCCCCAGCATTTT. It is translated as CASSLGTHSNQPQHF.

This clone occurred a few times. J is TRBJ2-5 and V is TRBV5-5; 9 nucleotides align to TRBD2. This CDR3 region has 15 residues. The trim removed 4 bases at V and 5 bases at J, leaving 9 bases unmatched. Germline assignment: CDR1 SGHKS and CDR2 YYEKEE (reference sequence). The CDR3 DNA reads TGTGCCAGCAGCGGGGTAGCGGGAGTAGTGGAGACCCAGTACTTC. Its protein is CASSGVAGVVETQYF.

The V gene is TRBV30, the J gene TRBJ1-2; tentatively, D is TRBD1 (6 bases). CDR3 length: 14 residues. Germline assignment: CDR1 GTSNPN and CDR2 SVGIG (reference sequence). The ends were cut back, 5 bases at V and 0 bases at J, with 13 bases in the middle. CDR3 sequence reads: CAWAQGLANYGYTF. CDR3 bases: TGTGCCTGGGCGCAGGGGTTAGCTAACTATGGCTACACCTTC.

J is TRBJ2-1 and V is TRBV6-5; 8 bases are a match to TRBD2. The trim removed 10 bases at V and 2 bases at J, leaving 1 base unmatched. The CDR3 length is 12 residues. The V gene's germline CDR1 is MNHEY and CDR2 SVGAGI. Written as DNA, the CDR3 is TGTGCCACGGGAGGGCCCTACAATGAGCAGTTCTTC. Encoded protein: CATGGPYNEQFF.

The chain combines TRBV2 with TRBJ2-3, with 11 bases that match TRBD2. V shed 7 bases and J 6 bases; nucleotides not matched to a gene: 9. Germline CDR1 reads SNHLY; CDR2 reads FYNNEI. There are 15 residues in the CDR3. Here the CDR3 DNA reads TGTGCCAGCAAACCACTAGCGGGAGCCGGGGATACGCAGTATTTT. Encoded protein: CASKPLAGAGDTQYF.

The V gene is TRBV24-1, the J gene TRBJ2-7; D might be TRBD2 (5 bases). This CDR3 contains 13 residues. V dropped 3 bases and J dropped 3 bases, with 8 bases sitting between them. Germline V gene data show CDR1 as KGHDR and CDR2 as SFDVKD. The CDR3 protein is CATSDAGDYEQYF. In DNA, the CDR3 is TGTGCCACCAGTGATGCCGGGGACTACGAGCAGTACTTC.

In this sample, this clone turned up once. The genes are TRBV18 and TRBJ1-1; D unclear. The CDR3 runs 14 residues. Germline lookup yields CDR1 KGHSH and CDR2 LQKENI. The V gene lost 4 bases and the J gene lost 1 base, with 10 bases spanning the gap. The CDR3 DNA reads TGTGCCAGCTCACTCGAGAGCGGGAACACTGAAGCTTTCTTT. Translation gives CASSLESGNTEAFF.

The V gene is TRBV20-1, the J gene TRBJ2-1; D may be TRBD2 (6 bases). The V end lost 3 bases, the J end lost 0 bases, and 9 bases lay between the germline ends. CDR1 and CDR2 from the germline V gene are DFQATT and SNEGSKA (reference sequence). The length of the CDR3 is 14 residues. This chain's CDR3 is CSASPAGSYNEQFF. CDR3 DNA sequence: TGCAGTGCTAGTCCAGCGGGCTCCTACAATGAGCAGTTCTTC.

The chain combines TRBV15 with TRBJ1-2, with D uncertain. The CDR3 length is 13 residues. V lost 3 bases and J 8 bases, leaving 13 bases between the germline ends. Germline CDR1 and CDR2: LNHNV and YYDKDF (reference sequence). The CDR3 reads CATSSHLGLGYTF. CDR3 DNA: TGTGCCACCAGCAGCCACCTAGGTCTGGGCTACACCTTC.

This chain connects TRBV30 to TRBJ1-4; TRBD1 is a possible D gene (5 bases). The CDR3 spans 12 residues. The V end was cut by 0 bases, the J end by 14 bases, with 13 bases between. Germline CDR1 is GTSNPN and CDR2 is SVGIG (reference sequence). The CDR3 loop reads CAWSVMDTSLFF. The CDR3 DNA sequence: TGTGCCTGGAGTGTCATGGACACATCTCTGTTTTTT.

V usage is TRBV6-5 and J usage is TRBJ2-3; the match to TRBD2 covers 7 bases. J was trimmed by 0 bases and V by 6 bases; bases with no gene match: 0. The germline V gene has CDR1 MNHEY and CDR2 SVGAGI. The CDR3 contains 13 residues. The CDR3 nucleotides are TGTGCCAGCAGGCGGGGGAGCACAGATACGCAGTATTTT. This translates into CASRRGSTDTQYF.

This clone was seen only once. DNA for the CDR3: TGTGCCAGCAGCTTTTCCTCCCAAGAGACCCAGTACTTC. This translates into CASSFSSQETQYF. V usage is TRBV5-5 and J usage is TRBJ2-5; no clear D gene. The ends were cut back, 2 bases at V and 1 base at J, with 6 bases in the middle. The CDR3 is 13 residues long. CDR1 SGHKS and CDR2 YYEKEE come from the germline V gene (reference sequence).

Only a few counts were recorded for this clone. This rearrangement joins TRBV9 to TRBJ1-6; D is unresolved. CDR1 and CDR2 from the germline V gene are SGDLS and YYNGEE. The germline V and J ends were trimmed by 7 bases and 10 bases, with 21 bases remaining between them. The CDR3 is 15 amino acids. The CDR3 spells CASSRSMTIESPLHF. CDR3 sequence (DNA): TGTGCCAGCTCCCGTAGTATGACTATAGAATCACCCCTCCACTTT.

In its sample, this clone was seen once. The V and J genes are TRBV18 and TRBJ2-7, with TRBD2 as a possible D gene (6 bases). Germline V CDR1 and CDR2: KGHSH, LQKENI. The CDR3 sequence is 14 residues long. V gave up 2 bases and J gave up 2 bases, with 10 bases separating them. DNA of the CDR3: TGTGCCAGCTCACCAGGAGGGGAACCCTACGAGCAGTACTTC. Its protein product is CASSPGGEPYEQYF.